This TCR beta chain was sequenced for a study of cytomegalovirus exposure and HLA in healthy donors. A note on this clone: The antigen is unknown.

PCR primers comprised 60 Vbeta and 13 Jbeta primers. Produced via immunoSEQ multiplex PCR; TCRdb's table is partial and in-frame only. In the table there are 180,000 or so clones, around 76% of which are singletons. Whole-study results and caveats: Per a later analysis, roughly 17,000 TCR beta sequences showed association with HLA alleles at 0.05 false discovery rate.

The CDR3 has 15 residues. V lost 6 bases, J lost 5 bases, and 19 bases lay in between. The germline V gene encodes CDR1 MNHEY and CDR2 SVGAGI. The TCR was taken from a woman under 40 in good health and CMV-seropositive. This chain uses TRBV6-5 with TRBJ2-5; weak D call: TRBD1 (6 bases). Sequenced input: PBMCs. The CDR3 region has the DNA TGTGCCAGCAGGCCGTCACAGGGCCGTGGGGAGACCCAGTACTTC. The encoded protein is CASRPSQGRGETQYF.